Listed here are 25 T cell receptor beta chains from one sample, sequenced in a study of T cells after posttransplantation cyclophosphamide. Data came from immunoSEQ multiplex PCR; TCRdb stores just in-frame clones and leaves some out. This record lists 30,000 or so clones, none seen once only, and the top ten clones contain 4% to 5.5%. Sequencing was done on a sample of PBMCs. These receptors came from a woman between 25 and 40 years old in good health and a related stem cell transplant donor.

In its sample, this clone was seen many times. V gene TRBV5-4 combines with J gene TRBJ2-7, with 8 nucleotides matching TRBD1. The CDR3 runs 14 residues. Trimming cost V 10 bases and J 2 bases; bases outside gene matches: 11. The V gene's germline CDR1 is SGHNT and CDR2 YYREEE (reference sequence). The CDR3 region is CAASGQGPPYEQYF. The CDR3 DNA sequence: TGTGCCGCCTCCGGACAGGGACCCCCCTACGAGCAGTACTTC.

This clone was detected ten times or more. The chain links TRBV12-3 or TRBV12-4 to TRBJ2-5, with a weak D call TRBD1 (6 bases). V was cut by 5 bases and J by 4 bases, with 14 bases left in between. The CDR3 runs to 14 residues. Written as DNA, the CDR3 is TGTGCCAGCAGTCTCTTTAGCAGGGGAGAGACCCAGTACTTC. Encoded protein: CASSLFSRGETQYF.

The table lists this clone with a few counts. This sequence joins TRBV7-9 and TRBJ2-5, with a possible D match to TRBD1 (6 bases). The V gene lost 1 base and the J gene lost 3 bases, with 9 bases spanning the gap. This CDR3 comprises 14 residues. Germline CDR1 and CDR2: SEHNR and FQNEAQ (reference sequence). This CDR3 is CASSLGTVKETQYF. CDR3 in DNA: TGTGCCAGCAGCTTAGGGACAGTAAAAGAGACCCAGTACTTC.

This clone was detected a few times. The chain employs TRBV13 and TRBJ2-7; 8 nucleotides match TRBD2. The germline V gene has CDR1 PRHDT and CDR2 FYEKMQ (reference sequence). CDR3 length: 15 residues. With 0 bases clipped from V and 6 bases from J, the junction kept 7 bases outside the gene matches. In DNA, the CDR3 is TGTGCCAGCAGCTTAGGCCGGGGGGGGTGGTCCGAGCAGTACTTC. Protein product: CASSLGRGGWSEQYF.

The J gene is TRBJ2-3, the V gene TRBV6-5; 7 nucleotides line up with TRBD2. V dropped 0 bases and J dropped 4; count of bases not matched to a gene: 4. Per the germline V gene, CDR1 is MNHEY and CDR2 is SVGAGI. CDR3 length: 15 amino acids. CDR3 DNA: TGTGCCAGCAGTTACTCCACTAGCGTCCCAGATACGCAGTATTTT. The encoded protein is CASSYSTSVPDTQYF.

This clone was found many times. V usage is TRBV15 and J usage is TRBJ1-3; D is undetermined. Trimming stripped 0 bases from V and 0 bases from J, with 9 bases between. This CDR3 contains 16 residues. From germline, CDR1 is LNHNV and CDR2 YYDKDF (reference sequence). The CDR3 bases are TGTGCCACCAGCAGAGATCTTCCAGGCTCTGGAAACACCATATATTTT. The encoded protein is CATSRDLPGSGNTIYF.

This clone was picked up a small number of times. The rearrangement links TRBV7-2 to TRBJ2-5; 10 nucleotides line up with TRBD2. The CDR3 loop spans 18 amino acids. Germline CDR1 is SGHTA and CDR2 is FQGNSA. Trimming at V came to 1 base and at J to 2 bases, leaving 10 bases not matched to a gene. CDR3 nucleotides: TGTGCCAGCAGCTTAGGGGATTTAGCGGGGGGCCCTCAAGAGACCCAGTACTTC. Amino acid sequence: CASSLGDLAGGPQETQYF.

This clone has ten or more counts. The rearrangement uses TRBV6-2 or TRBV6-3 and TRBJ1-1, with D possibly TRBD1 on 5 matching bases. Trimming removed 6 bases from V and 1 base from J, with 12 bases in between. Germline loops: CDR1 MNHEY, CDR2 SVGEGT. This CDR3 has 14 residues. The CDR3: CASRGQARNTEAFF. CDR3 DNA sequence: TGTGCCAGCAGGGGGCAGGCCCGGAACACTGAAGCTTTCTTT.

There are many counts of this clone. The CDR3 protein is CASSPDRSYGYTF. Written as DNA, the CDR3 is TGTGCCAGCAGCCCAGACAGGAGCTATGGCTACACCTTC. This rearrangement joins TRBV7-6 to TRBJ1-2, with a tentative D call TRBD1 (6 bases). V lost 5 bases and J lost 4, with 11 bases in between. Germline V gene sequence: CDR1 SGHVS, CDR2 FNYEAQ. The CDR3 is 13 amino acids.

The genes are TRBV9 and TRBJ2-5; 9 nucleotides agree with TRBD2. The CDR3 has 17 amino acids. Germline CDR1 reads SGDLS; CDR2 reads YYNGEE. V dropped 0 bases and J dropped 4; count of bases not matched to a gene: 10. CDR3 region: CASSVGGGGALLETQYF. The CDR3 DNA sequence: TGTGCCAGCAGCGTAGGGGGCGGGGGGGCCCTTCTAGAGACCCAGTACTTC.

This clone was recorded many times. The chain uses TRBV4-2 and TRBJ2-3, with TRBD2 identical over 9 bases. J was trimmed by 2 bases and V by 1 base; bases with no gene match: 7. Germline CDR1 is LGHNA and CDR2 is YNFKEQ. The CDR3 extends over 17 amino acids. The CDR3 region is CASSQGDSGGPTDTQYF. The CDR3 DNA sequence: TGTGCCAGCAGCCAAGGTGATAGCGGGGGCCCCACAGATACGCAGTATTTT.

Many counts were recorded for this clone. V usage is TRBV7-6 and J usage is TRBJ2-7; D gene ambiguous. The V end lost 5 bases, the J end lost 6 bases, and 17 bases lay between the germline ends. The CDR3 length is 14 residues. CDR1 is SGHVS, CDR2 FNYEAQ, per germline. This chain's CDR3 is CASSPIWSTGEQYF. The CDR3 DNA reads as TGTGCCAGCAGCCCCATTTGGAGCACGGGCGAGCAGTACTTC.

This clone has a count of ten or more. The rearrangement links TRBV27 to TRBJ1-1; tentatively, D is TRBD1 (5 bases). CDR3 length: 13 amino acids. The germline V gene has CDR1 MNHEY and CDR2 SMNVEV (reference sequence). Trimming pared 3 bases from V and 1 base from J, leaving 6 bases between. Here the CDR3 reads CASSLGGNTEAFF. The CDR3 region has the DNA TGTGCCAGCAGTTTGGGGGGGAACACTGAAGCTTTCTTT.

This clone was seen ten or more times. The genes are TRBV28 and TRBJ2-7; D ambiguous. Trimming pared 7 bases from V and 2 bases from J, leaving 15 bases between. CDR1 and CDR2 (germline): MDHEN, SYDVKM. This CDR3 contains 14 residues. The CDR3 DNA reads TGTGCCAGCACTTCTCGAGGTCGAACCTACGAGCAGTACTTC. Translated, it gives CASTSRGRTYEQYF.

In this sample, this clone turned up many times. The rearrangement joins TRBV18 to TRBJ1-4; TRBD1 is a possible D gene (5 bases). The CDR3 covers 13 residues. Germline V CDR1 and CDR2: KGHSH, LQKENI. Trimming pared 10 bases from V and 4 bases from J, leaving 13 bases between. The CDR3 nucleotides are TGTGCCACCACCGGGGGGATTAATGAAAAACTGTTTTTT. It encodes CATTGGINEKLFF.

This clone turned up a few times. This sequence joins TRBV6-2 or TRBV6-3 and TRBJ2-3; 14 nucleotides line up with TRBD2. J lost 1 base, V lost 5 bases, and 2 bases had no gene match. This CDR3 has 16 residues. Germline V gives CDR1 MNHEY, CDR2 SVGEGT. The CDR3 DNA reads TGTGCCAGCAGTCCGACTAGCGGGGGGGGCACAGATACGCAGTATTTT. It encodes CASSPTSGGGTDTQYF.

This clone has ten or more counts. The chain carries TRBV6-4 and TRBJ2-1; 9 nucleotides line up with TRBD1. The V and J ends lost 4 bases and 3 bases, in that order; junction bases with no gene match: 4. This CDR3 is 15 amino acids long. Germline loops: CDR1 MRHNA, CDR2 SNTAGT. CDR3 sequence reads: CASSADRGFYNEQFF. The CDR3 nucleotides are TGTGCCAGCAGTGCGGACAGGGGATTCTACAATGAGCAGTTCTTC.

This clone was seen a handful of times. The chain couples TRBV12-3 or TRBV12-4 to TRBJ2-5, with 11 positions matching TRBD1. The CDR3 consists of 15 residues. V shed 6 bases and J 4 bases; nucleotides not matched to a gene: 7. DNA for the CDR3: TGTGCCAGCAGCCTCGGGACAGGGGGAACAGAGACCCAGTACTTC. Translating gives CASSLGTGGTETQYF.

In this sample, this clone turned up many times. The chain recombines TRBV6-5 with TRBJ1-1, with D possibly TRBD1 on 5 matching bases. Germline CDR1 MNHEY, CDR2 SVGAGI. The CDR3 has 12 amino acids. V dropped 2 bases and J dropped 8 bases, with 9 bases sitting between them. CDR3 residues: CASSYRGVEAFF. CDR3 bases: TGTGCCAGCAGTTACCGAGGGGTCGAAGCTTTCTTT.

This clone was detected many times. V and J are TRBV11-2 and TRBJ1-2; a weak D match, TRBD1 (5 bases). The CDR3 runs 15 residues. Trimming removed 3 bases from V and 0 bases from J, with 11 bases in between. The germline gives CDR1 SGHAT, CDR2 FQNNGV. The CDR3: CASSFTRDSNYGYTF. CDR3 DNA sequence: TGTGCCAGCAGCTTCACCAGGGACTCTAACTATGGCTACACCTTC.

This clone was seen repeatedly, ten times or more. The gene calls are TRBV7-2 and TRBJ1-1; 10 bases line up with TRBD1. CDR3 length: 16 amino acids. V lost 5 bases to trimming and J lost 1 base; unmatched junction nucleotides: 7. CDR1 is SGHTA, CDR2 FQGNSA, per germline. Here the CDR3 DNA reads TGTGCCAGCAGCCTGCGACAGGGGGCGCGGAACACTGAAGCTTTCTTT. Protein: CASSLRQGARNTEAFF.

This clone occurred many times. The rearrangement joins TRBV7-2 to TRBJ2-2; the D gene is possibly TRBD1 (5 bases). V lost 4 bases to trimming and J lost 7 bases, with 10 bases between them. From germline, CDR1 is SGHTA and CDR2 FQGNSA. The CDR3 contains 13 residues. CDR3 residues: CASSSRVFGELFF. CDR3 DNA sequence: TGTGCCAGCAGCTCCAGGGTGTTCGGGGAGCTGTTTTTT.

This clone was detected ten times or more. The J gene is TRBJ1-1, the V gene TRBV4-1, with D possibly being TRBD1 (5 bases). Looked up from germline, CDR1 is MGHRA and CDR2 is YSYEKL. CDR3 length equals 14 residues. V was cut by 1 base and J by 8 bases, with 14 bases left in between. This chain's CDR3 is CASSQGKQVMEAFF. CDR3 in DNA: TGCGCCAGCAGCCAAGGTAAACAGGTGATGGAAGCTTTCTTT.

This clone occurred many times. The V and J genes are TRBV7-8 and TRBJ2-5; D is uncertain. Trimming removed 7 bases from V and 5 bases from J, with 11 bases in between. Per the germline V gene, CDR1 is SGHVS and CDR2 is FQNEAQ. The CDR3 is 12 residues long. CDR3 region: CASNGRHETQYF. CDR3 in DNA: TGTGCCAGCAACGGCAGACACGAGACCCAGTACTTC.

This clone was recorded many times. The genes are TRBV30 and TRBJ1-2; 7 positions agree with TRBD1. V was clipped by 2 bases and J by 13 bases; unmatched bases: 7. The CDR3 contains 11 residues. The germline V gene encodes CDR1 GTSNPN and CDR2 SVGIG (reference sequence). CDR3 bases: TGTGCCTGGAGTCTCGACAGGGCGAGCACCTTC. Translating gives CAWSLDRASTF.